The 21 T cell receptor beta chains below come from one sample, sequenced in a study of metastatic and nonmetastatic thyroid tumors. TCRdb recomputed clones from the PCR reads via MiXCR. The profile shows tens of thousands of clones, 15% to 20% of them singletons. Patients underwent thyroid surgery, and none had received any treatment before it. Source material: blood. The receptor source for this set is a female donor with papillary thyroid cancer or a benign thyroid nodule (not recorded which). Some clones in this sample may be carry-over from other donors' samples.

Note on this clone: Since no conserved phenylalanine or tryptophan closes the CDR3, a read error is the likely cause. This chain connects TRBV28 to TRBJ1-6; 7 positions match TRBD1. J gave up 3 bases and V 2 bases, and 1 base lay outside the gene matches. CDR1 and CDR2 (germline): MDHEN, SYDVKM. This CDR3 is 15 amino acids long. CDR3 region: CASSLGQVYNSPLHY. As DNA, the CDR3 is TGTGCCAGCAGTTTAGGACAGGTCTATAATTCACCCCTCCACTAT.

V usage is TRBV6-2 or TRBV6-3 and J usage is TRBJ2-1; TRBD2 aligns across 7 bases. Germline CDR1 and CDR2: MNHEY and SVGEGT. With V trimmed by 4 bases and J by 3 bases, 6 bases remained unmatched. The CDR3 covers 15 residues. The CDR3 DNA follows: TGTGCCAGCAGTTTATCTAGCGGACACTACAATGAGCAGTTCTTC. Amino acid sequence: CASSLSSGHYNEQFF.

This rearrangement joins TRBV7-2 to TRBJ2-7, with TRBD2 identical over 10 bases. The length of the CDR3 is 15 residues. The V gene end was trimmed by 2 bases and the J gene end by 3 bases; junction bases not matched to a gene: 4. In germline, CDR1 is SGHTA, CDR2 FQGNSA. The CDR3 region is CASSLSASGSYEQYF. CDR3 sequence (DNA): TGTGCCAGCAGCTTATCAGCTAGCGGGAGCTACGAGCAGTACTTC. The complete variable domain, with remaining parts taken from reference TRBV7-2 and TRBJ2-7, reads GAGVSQSPSNKVTEKGKDVELRCDPISGHTALYWYRQSLGQGLEFLIYFQGNSAPDKSGLPSDRFSAERTGGSVSTLTIQRTQQEDSAVYLCASSLSASGSYEQYFGPGTRLTVT.

Many counts were recorded for this clone. This may stem from a read error, because a much larger clone lies one nucleotide away. Additional DNA sequences in this sample encode the identical CDR3. V and J are TRBV6-1 and TRBJ2-7; D unresolved. There are 10 residues in the CDR3. CDR1 is MNHNS, CDR2 SASEGT, per germline. The germline V and J ends were trimmed by 7 bases and 7 bases, with 8 bases remaining between them. CDR3 region: CASNAYEQYF. The CDR3 nucleotides are TGTGCCAGCAACGCTTATGAGCAGTACTTC.

As concerns this clone: Germline is not matched at one junction end, which may reflect a read error. The V call is TRBV6-2 or TRBV6-3, the J call TRBJ1-1; D remains ambiguous. The germline gives CDR1 MNHEY, CDR2 SVGEGT. The CDR3 is 12 residues long. CDR3 coding DNA: TGTGCCAACAGTTACCTCGGGGCTGAAGCTTTCTTT. This codes for CANSYLGAEAFF.

The gene calls are TRBV7-8 and TRBJ2-2; maybe TRBD1 (6 bases). V shed 2 bases and J shed 4 bases, with 8 bases lying between them. The CDR3 length is 14 residues. Germline CDR1 reads SGHVS; CDR2 reads FQNEAQ. This chain's CDR3 is CASSLLGGTGELFF. The CDR3, as DNA: TGTGCCAGCAGCTTATTAGGGGGCACCGGGGAGCTGTTTTTT.

This clone was detected ten times or more. This rearrangement joins TRBV7-2 to TRBJ1-6, with D hard to call. CDR1 is SGHTA and CDR2 is FQGNSA in the germline V gene. This CDR3 comprises 14 residues. The V gene lost 2 bases and the J gene lost 5 bases, with 7 bases spanning the gap. CDR3 in DNA: TGTGCCAGCAGCTTACGACACGATAATTCACCCCTCCACTTT. It codes for CASSLRHDNSPLHF.

In this sample, this clone turned up many times. The chain is built from TRBV24-1 and TRBJ1-6; possibly TRBD1 for D (5 bases). This CDR3 has 20 residues. Germline V gene sequence: CDR1 KGHDR, CDR2 SFDVKD. The V end was cut by 9 bases, the J end by 6 bases, with 32 bases between. The CDR3 DNA reads TGTGCCACCTGGGTTACTTGGATAGCGGAGGGGACGTTTTTTAATTCACCCCTCCACTTT. Translation: CATWVTWIAEGTFFNSPLHF.

This chain connects TRBV27 to TRBJ2-7; tentative D call: TRBD1 (6 bases). CDR3 length equals 14 residues. V lost 3 bases to trimming and J lost 4 bases, with 13 bases between them. In germline, CDR1 is MNHEY, CDR2 SMNVEV (reference sequence). Here the CDR3 DNA reads TGTGCCAGCAGTTTTCAACAGGGACCATACGAGCAGTACTTC. Its translation: CASSFQQGPYEQYF.

The chain combines TRBV19 with TRBJ2-2; possible D gene TRBD1, 6 bases. The CDR3 loop spans 17 amino acids. The germline CDR1 and CDR2 sequences are LNHDA and SQIVND (reference sequence). V lost 0 bases to trimming and J lost 4 bases, with 15 bases between them. CDR3 region: CASSIDRAGVTTGELFF. CDR3 nucleotide sequence: TGTGCCAGTAGTATAGACAGGGCAGGGGTAACCACCGGGGAGCTGTTTTTT.

In this sample, this clone turned up many times. The rearrangement joins TRBV5-1 to TRBJ1-4; 9 positions agree with TRBD1. The CDR3 consists of 14 residues. CDR1 and CDR2 from the germline V gene are SGHRS and YFSETQ. With V trimmed by 6 bases and J by 5 bases, 5 bases remained unmatched. CDR3 in amino acids: CASTRGQGNEKLFF. The CDR3 DNA sequence: TGCGCCAGCACCCGGGGACAGGGCAATGAAAAACTGTTTTTT.

The chain has TRBV19 and TRBJ2-3, with D hard to call. Trimming pared 2 bases from V and 0 bases from J, leaving 9 bases between. CDR3 length: 15 amino acids. In germline, CDR1 is LNHDA, CDR2 SQIVND (reference sequence). CDR3 protein: CASSIYGSSTDTQYF. In DNA form, the CDR3 reads TGTGCCAGTAGTATATACGGCTCTAGCACAGATACGCAGTATTTT.

This clone was counted at least ten times. The J gene is TRBJ1-5, the V gene TRBV10-3; unclear D gene. The CDR3 totals 17 residues. Trimming cost V 0 bases and J 1 base, with 13 bases left between them. From germline, CDR1 is ENHRY and CDR2 SYGVKD. The CDR3 region has the DNA TGTGCCATCAGTGAGTCAATCCCCCTCGGAAGCAATCAGCCCCAGCATTTT. Amino acids: CAISESIPLGSNQPQHF.

This clone was recorded only once. This chain uses TRBV20-1 with TRBJ2-6; 8 bases map to TRBD2. The trim removed 6 bases at V and 0 bases at J, leaving 10 bases unmatched. This CDR3 comprises 17 residues. Germline CDR1 DFQATT, CDR2 SNEGSKA (reference sequence). CDR3 in DNA: TGCAGTGCAGGGGGAAGGCGGGAGGACTCTGGGGCCAACGTCCTGACTTTC. This encodes CSAGGRREDSGANVLTF.

The J gene is TRBJ1-2, the V gene TRBV5-1; D is possibly TRBD1 (5 bases). This CDR3 contains 12 residues. The germline CDR1 and CDR2 sequences are SGHRS and YFSETQ. V was clipped by 4 bases and J by 6 bases, with 10 bases between them. DNA of the CDR3: TGCGCCAGCAGCGGGACTTGGGATGGCTACACCTTC. This translates into CASSGTWDGYTF.

This clone has a count of ten or more. J is TRBJ1-1 and V is TRBV20-1, with TRBD1 identical over 8 bases. J lost 3 bases, V lost 3 bases, and 6 bases had no gene match. This CDR3 contains 14 residues. Germline lookup yields CDR1 DFQATT and CDR2 SNEGSKA (reference sequence). CDR3 bases: TGCAGTGCTAGTAGACAGGGGAGCGACACTGAAGCTTTCTTT. Amino acids: CSASRQGSDTEAFF.

This clone was detected a few times. The chain couples TRBV10-3 to TRBJ1-2; 9 bases map to TRBD1. This CDR3 contains 14 residues. V was pared by 11 bases and J by 2 bases, with 9 bases of the junction left unmatched. Germline loops: CDR1 ENHRY, CDR2 SYGVKD. Written as DNA, the CDR3 is TGTGCCGCTACTTCCGGGACAGGGAACTATGGCTACACCTTC. Protein product: CAATSGTGNYGYTF.

The chain recombines TRBV6-2 or TRBV6-3 with TRBJ2-3; D gene uncertain. The germline gives CDR1 MNHEY, CDR2 SVGEGT. This CDR3 spans 14 amino acids. Trimming took 3 bases from V and 0 from J, leaving 7 bases between them. The CDR3 loop is CASSYTISTDTQYF. Written as DNA, the CDR3 is TGTGCCAGCAGTTATACGATTAGCACAGATACGCAGTATTTT.

This clone was observed at least ten times. The rearrangement links TRBV4-2 to TRBJ2-1, with 9 bases identical to TRBD2. The CDR3 spans 14 residues. Germline V lookup: CDR1 LGHNA, CDR2 YNFKEQ. V gave up 7 bases and J gave up 4 bases; unmatched junction bases: 5. Here the CDR3 DNA reads TGTGCCAGCACCTCCGCGGGGGGGTACAATGAGCAGTTCTTC. Translating it yields CASTSAGGYNEQFF.

This clone occurred many times. The genes are TRBV13 and TRBJ2-7, with D hard to call. Per the germline V gene, CDR1 is PRHDT and CDR2 is FYEKMQ (reference sequence). The CDR3 has 14 amino acids. Between the trimmed V and J ends, which lost 5 bases and 5 bases, there was a span of 16 bases. CDR3 sequence reads: CASSLGAPWDEQYF. CDR3 DNA sequence: TGTGCCAGCAGCCTCGGAGCGCCATGGGACGAGCAGTACTTC.

By share of the sample, this clone is medium-sized. The chain employs TRBV6-1 and TRBJ2-7, with D perhaps TRBD1 (6 bases). Germline V gene lookup returns CDR1 MNHNS and CDR2 SASEGT. The V end lost 5 bases, the J end lost 3 bases, and 11 bases lay between the germline ends. There are 13 residues in the CDR3. The CDR3, as DNA: TGTGCCAGCAGTTGGGGGCGGTTCTACGAGCAGTACTTC. Translated: CASSWGRFYEQYF.